This T cell receptor (beta chain) was documented in a study of T cell changes during pregnancy in multiple sclerosis. Sequenced by immunoSEQ multiplex PCR; TCRdb stores in-frame clones only, minus some. Among about 49,000 clones listed, about 90% were seen once. J gave up 4 bases and V 3 bases, and 5 bases lay outside the gene matches. Per the germline V gene, CDR1 is MRHNA and CDR2 is SNTAGT. The CDR3 has 15 residues. Sequencing used peripheral blood, obtained after pregnancy. The chain carries TRBV6-4 and TRBJ2-1; 8 nucleotides align to TRBD2. This receptor was taken from a female donor in good health, enrolled as a control in a pregnancy study. The CDR3 DNA reads TGTGCCAGCAGTGAGGGCGGCGGGGGGTACAATGAGCAGTTCTTC. This encodes CASSEGGGGYNEQFF.